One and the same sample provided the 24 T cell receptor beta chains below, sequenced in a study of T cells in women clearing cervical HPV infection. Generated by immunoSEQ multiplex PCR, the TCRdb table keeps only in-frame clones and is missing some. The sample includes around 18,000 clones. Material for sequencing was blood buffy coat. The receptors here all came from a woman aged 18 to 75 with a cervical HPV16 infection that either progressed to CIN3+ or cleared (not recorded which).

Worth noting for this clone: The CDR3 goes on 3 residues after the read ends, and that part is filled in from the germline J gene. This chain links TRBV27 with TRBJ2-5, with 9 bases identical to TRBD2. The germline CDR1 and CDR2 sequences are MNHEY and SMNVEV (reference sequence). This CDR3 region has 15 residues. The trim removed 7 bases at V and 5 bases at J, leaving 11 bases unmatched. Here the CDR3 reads CASTQPGSGRETQYF. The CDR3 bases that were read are TGTGCCAGCACCCAGCCGGGAAGCGGGAGGGAGACC.

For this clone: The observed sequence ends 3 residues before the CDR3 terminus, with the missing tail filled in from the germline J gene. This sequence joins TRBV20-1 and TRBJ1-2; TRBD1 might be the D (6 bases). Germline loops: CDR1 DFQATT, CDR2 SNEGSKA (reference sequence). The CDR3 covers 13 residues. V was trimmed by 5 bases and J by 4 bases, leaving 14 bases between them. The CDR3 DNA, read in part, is TGCAGTGCTGATGGACAGTCTGTCTATGGC. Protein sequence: CSADGQSVYG. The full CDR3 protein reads CSADGQSVYGYTF.

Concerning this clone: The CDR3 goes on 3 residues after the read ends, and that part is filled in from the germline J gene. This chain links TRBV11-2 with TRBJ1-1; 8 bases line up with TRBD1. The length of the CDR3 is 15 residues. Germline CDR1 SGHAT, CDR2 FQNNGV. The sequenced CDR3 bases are TGTGCCAGCAGCTTCGGACAGGGCTTACAACGACAA. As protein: CASSFGQGLQRQ. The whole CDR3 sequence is CASSFGQGLQRQAFF.

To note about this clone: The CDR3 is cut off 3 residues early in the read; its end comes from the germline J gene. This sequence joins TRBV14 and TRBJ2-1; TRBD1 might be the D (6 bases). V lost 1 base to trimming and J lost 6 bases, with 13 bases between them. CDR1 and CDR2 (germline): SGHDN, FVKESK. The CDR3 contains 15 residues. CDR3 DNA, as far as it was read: TGTGCCAGCAGCCAAGGGGGGCTCAACACCAATGAG. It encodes CASSQGGLNTNE. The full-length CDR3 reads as CASSQGGLNTNEQFF.

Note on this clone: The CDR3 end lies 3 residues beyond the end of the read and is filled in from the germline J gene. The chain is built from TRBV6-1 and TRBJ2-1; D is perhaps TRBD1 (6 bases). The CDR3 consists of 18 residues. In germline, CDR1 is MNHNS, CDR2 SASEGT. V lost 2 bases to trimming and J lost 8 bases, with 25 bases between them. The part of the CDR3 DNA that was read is TGTGCCAGCAGTGAATCCTGGTCGGGTAACAGGGTGGTCTATGAG. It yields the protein CASSESWSGNRVVYE. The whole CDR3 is CASSESWSGNRVVYEQFF.

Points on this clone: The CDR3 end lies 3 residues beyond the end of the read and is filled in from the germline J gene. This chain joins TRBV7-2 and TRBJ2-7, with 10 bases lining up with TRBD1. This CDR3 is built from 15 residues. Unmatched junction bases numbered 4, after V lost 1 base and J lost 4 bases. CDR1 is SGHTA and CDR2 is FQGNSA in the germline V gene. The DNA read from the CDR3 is TGTGCCAGCAGCTTAGGGGGACAGGGGTTTTACGAG. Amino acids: CASSLGGQGFYE. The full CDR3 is CASSLGGQGFYEQYF.

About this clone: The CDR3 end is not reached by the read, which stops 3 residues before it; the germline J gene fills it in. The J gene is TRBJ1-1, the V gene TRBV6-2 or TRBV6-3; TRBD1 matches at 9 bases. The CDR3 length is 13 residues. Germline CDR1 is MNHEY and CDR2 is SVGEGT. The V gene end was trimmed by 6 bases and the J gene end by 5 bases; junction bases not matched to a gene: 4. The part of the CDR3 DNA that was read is TGTGCCAGCAGAGACAGGGGGAGTACTGAA. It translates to CASRDRGSTE. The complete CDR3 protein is CASRDRGSTEAFF.

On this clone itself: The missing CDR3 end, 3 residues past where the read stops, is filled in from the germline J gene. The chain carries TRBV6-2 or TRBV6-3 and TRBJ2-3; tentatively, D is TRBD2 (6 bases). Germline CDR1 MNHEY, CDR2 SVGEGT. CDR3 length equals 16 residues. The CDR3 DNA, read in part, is TGTGCCAGCAGTTACTCAGGGCAAACTAGCAATCAGCCG. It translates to CASSYSGQTSNQP. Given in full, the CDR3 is CASSYSGQTSNQPQYF.

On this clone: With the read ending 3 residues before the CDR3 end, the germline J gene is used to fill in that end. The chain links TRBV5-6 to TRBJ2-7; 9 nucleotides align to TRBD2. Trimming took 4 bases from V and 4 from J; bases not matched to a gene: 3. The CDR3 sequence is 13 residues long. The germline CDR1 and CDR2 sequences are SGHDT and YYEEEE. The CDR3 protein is CASSVSGGYEQYF. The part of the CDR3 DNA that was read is TGTGCCAGCAGCGTGAGCGGGGGGTACGAG.

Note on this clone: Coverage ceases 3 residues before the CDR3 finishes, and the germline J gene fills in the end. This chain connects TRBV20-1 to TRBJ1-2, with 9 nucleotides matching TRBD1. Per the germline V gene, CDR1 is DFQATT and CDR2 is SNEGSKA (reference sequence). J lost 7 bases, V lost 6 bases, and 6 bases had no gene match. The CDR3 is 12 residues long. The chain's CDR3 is CSAPQGAPGYTF. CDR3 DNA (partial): TGCAGTGCACCACAGGGGGCGCCTGGC.

This chain's CDR3 is CASRGGGDTQYF. CDR3 bases read: TGTGCCAGTAGAGGCGGTGGAGATACG. This chain joins TRBV19 and TRBJ2-3, with unresolved D. The CDR3 end lies 3 residues beyond the end of the read and is filled in from the germline J gene. This CDR3 is built from 12 residues. Trimming took off 6 bases at V and 5 bases at J, with 9 bases between the two ends. Germline lookup yields CDR1 LNHDA and CDR2 SQIVND (reference sequence).

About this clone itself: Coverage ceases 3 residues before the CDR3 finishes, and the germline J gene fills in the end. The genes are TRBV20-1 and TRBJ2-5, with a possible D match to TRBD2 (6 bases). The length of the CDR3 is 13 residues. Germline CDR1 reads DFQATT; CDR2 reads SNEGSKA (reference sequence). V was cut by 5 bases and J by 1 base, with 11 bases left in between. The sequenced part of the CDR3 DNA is TGCAGTGCTCCCCGGGACTCCCAAGAGACC. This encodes CSAPRDSQET. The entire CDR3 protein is CSAPRDSQETQYF.

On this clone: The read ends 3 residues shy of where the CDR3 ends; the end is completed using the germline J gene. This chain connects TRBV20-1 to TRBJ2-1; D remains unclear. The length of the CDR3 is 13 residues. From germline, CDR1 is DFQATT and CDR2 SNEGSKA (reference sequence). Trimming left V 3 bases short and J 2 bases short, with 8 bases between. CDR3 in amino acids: CSARTITYNEQFF. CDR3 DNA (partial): TGCAGTGCTAGGACAATCACCTACAATGAG.

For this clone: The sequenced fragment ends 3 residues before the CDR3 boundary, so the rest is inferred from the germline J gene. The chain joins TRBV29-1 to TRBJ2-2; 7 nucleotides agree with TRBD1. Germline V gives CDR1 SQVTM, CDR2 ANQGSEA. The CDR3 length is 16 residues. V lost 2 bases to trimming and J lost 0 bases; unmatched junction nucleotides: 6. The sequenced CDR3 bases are TGCAGCGTTGAAACAGGGGCCCGTTCGAACACCGGGGAG. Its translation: CSVETGARSNTGE. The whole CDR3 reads CSVETGARSNTGELFF.

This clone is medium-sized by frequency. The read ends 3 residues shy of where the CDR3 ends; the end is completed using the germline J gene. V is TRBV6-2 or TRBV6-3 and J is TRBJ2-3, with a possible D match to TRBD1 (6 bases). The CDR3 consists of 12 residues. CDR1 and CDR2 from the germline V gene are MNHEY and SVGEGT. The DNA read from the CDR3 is TGTGCCAGCGGGAACAGGGAAGAGACG. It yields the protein CASGNREET. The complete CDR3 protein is CASGNREETQYF.

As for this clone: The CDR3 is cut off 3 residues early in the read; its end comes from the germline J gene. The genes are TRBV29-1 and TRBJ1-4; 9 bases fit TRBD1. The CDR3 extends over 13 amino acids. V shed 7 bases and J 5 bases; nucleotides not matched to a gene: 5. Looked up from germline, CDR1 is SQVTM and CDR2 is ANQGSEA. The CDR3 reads CSALDRGNEKLFF. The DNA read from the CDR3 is TGCAGCGCCTTGGACAGGGGAAATGAAAAA.

The CDR3 bases that were read are TGTGCCGGCGGACAGGGTCGGGCTAATTCACCC. Amino acids: CAGGQGRANSP. The whole CDR3 is CAGGQGRANSPLHF. The J gene is TRBJ1-6, the V gene TRBV19; 8 bases fit TRBD1. From the germline J gene comes the end of the CDR3, since the read stops 3 residues before it. Trimming took 11 bases from V and 6 from J; bases not matched to a gene: 9. The CDR3 sequence is 14 residues long. Germline CDR1 is LNHDA and CDR2 is SQIVND (reference sequence).

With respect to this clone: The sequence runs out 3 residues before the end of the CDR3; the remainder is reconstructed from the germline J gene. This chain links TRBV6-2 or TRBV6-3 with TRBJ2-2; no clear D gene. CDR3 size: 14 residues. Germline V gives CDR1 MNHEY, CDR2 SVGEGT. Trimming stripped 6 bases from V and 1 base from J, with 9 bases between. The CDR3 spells CASSQQWNTGELFF. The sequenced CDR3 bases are TGTGCCAGCAGCCAACAGTGGAACACCGGGGAG.

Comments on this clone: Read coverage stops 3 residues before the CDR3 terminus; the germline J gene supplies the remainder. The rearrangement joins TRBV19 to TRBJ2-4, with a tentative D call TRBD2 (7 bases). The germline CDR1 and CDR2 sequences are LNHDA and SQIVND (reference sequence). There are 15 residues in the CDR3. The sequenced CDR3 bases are TGTGCCAGTAGTGTGGACAGCGGGGTTTCCTATGGT. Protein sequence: CASSVDSGVSYG. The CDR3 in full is CASSVDSGVSYGQYF. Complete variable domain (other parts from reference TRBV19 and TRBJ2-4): DGGITQSPKYLFRKEGQNVTLSCEQNLNHDAMYWYRQDPGQGLRLIYYSQIVNDFQKGDIAEGYSVSREKKESFPLTVTSAQKNPTAFYLCASSVDSGVSYGQYFGAGTRLSVL.

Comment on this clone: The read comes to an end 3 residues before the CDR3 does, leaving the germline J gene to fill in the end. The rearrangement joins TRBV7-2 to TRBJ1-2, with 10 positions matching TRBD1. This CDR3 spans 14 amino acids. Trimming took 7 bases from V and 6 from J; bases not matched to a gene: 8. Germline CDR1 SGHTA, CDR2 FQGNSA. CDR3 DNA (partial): TGTGCCAGCAACCCGACAGGGGGCCAGGATGGC. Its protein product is CASNPTGGQDG. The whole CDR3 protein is CASNPTGGQDGYTF.

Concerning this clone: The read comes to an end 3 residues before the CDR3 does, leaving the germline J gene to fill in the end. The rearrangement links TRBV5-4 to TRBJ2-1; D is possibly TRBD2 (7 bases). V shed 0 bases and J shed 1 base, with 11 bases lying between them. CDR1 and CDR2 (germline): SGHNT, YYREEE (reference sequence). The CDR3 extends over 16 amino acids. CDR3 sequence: CASSLAAGASYNEQFF. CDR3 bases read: TGTGCCAGCAGCTTGGCCGCGGGGGCATCCTACAATGAG.

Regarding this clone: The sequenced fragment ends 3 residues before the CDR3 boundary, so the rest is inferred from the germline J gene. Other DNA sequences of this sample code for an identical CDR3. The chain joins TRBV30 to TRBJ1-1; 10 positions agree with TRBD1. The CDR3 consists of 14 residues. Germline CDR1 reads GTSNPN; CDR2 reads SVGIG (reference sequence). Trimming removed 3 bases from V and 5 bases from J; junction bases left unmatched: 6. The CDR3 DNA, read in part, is TGTGCCTGGAGCCACGACAGGGGGCGGACTGAA. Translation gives CAWSHDRGRTE. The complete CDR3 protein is CAWSHDRGRTEAFF.

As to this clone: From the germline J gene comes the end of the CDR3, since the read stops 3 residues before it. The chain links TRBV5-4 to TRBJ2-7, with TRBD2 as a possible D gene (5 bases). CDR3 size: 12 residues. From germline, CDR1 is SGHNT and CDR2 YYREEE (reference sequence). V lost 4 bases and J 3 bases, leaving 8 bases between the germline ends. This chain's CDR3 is CASSPDFYEQYF. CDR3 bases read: TGTGCCAGCAGCCCGGACTTCTACGAG.

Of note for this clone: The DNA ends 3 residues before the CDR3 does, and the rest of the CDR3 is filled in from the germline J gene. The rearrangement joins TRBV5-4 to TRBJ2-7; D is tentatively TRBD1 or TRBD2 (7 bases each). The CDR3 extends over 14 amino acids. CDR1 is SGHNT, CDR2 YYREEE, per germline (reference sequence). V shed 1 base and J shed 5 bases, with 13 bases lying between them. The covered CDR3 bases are TGTGCCAGCAGCTTGCAGGGGGGAGGGGACGAG. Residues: CASSLQGGGDE. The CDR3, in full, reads CASSLQGGGDEQYF.